The text below deals with one T cell receptor (beta chain). The germline gives CDR1 SEHNR, CDR2 FQNEAQ (reference sequence). J gave up 0 bases and V 2 bases, and 5 bases lay outside the gene matches. The CDR3 spans 18 residues. This specimen comes from a study of blood T cell repertoires in COVID-19. The data were produced by immunoSEQ multiplex PCR, yet TCRdb's version contains in-frame clones alone and is incomplete. The table shows almost 200,000 clones, with about 85% occurring only once. The J gene is TRBJ2-6, the V gene TRBV7-9, with 9 bases matching TRBD1. This TCR came from a woman between 40 and 55 years old with COVID-19, enrolled during active disease. The source material was peripheral blood. The CDR3 loop is CASSLLETGGSGANVLTF. The DNA for the CDR3 is TGTGCCAGCAGCTTATTAGAGACAGGGGGCTCTGGGGCCAACGTCCTGACTTTC.